These 14 T cell receptor beta chains were all obtained from the same sample, sequenced in a study of T cell responses to AZD1222 COVID-19 vaccine. The method was immunoSEQ multiplex PCR; TCRdb's version includes in-frame clones alone and lacks a portion of them. The sample contains some 130,000 clones, more than 75% of which appear only once. The sequencing used peripheral blood, collected on day 0 of AZD1222 vaccination. The source is an adult in good health.

This chain connects TRBV6-1 to TRBJ1-5, with TRBD1 matching over 7 bases. After removal of 4 bases from V and 4 bases from J, the junction contained 10 bases not matched to a gene. Germline CDR1 is MNHNS and CDR2 is SASEGT. CDR3 length: 16 amino acids. CDR3 DNA sequence: TGTGCCAGCAGTGGACCGGCGGACAGGAAAAATCAGCCCCAGCATTTT. The encoded protein is CASSGPADRKNQPQHF.

The J gene is TRBJ2-7, the V gene TRBV28; D is perhaps TRBD2 (5 bases). The V and J ends lost 2 bases and 9 bases respectively, with 17 bases between them. Germline CDR1 reads MDHEN; CDR2 reads SYDVKM. The CDR3 length is 14 residues. The CDR3 loop is CASSLLNGGLGQYF. CDR3 nucleotide sequence: TGTGCCAGCAGTTTACTTAATGGCGGGCTGGGGCAGTACTTC.

The chain couples TRBV6-5 to TRBJ1-4, with D possibly TRBD1 on 6 matching bases. Trimming removed 5 bases at V and 8 bases at J, with 15 bases between. The V gene's germline CDR1 is MNHEY and CDR2 SVGAGI. CDR3 length: 14 amino acids. The CDR3 is CASSLTGGNEKLFF. The CDR3 DNA follows: TGTGCCAGCAGTCTCACGGGGGGCAACGAAAAACTGTTTTTT.

V gene TRBV10-3 combines with J gene TRBJ1-2, with unresolved D. Germline CDR1 is ENHRY and CDR2 is SYGVKD. Trimming took 0 bases from V and 0 from J, leaving 5 bases between them. The CDR3 has 14 residues. The CDR3 coding sequence is TGTGCCATCAGTGAGTCGCAGACTAACTATGGCTACACCTTC. It encodes CAISESQTNYGYTF.

This rearrangement joins TRBV11-1 to TRBJ1-3; D is perhaps TRBD1 (5 bases). Trimming pared 3 bases from V and 0 bases from J, leaving 12 bases between. CDR3 length equals 16 residues. The germline gives CDR1 SGHAT, CDR2 FQDESV (reference sequence). The CDR3 DNA is TGTGCCAGCAGCTTGGAGGGGCGGCACTCTGGAAACACCATATATTTT. Amino acid sequence: CASSLEGRHSGNTIYF. The full variable domain, in which reference TRBV11-1 and TRBJ1-3 provide the parts outside the CDR3, is EAEVAQSPRYKITEKSQAVAFWCDPISGHATLYWYRQILGQGPELLVQFQDESVVDDSQLPKDRFSAERLKGVDSTLKIQPAELGDSAMYLCASSLEGRHSGNTIYFGEGSWLTVV.

The chain links TRBV3-1 (or the pseudogene TRBV3-2) to TRBJ2-1; TRBD2 matches 10 bases. The CDR3 runs to 15 residues. J lost 6 bases, V lost 1 base, and 3 bases had no gene match. In germline, CDR1 is LGHDT, CDR2 YNNKEL (reference sequence). CDR3 region: CASSQVLAGGNEQFF. The CDR3 coding sequence is TGTGCCAGCAGCCAAGTTTTAGCGGGGGGCAATGAGCAGTTCTTC.

This clone was seen just once. The chain recombines TRBV9 with TRBJ2-7; TRBD1 aligns across 8 bases. The CDR3 extends over 15 amino acids. After removal of 0 bases from V and 6 bases from J, the junction contained 8 bases not matched to a gene. The germline CDR1 and CDR2 sequences are SGDLS and YYNGEE. The CDR3 DNA follows: TGTGCCAGCAGCGTAGCGGCAGGGGGCGCTTCCGAGCAGTACTTC. Its protein product is CASSVAAGGASEQYF.

The J gene is TRBJ1-6, the V gene TRBV5-6, with TRBD1 as a possible D gene (5 bases). Germline V CDR1 and CDR2: SGHDT, YYEEEE. V was shortened by 1 base and J by 10 bases, with 9 bases between the two germline ends. This CDR3 spans 13 amino acids. The DNA of the CDR3 is TGTGCCAGCAGCTTGTTTGGGACCTCACCCCTCCACTTT. Protein product: CASSLFGTSPLHF.

CDR3 amino acids: CASSYASMNTEAFF. CDR3 DNA: TGCGCCAGCAGCTACGCCTCCATGAACACTGAAGCTTTCTTT. The rearrangement joins TRBV5-1 to TRBJ1-1; D gene ambiguous. The CDR3 spans 14 residues. Germline V gene sequence: CDR1 SGHRS, CDR2 YFSETQ. Trimming took 3 bases from V and 0 from J, leaving 9 bases between them.

The chain links TRBV29-1 to TRBJ2-7, with 9 bases aligning to TRBD1. This CDR3 region has 14 residues. V dropped 6 bases and J dropped 1; count of bases not matched to a gene: 7. Germline V gene sequence: CDR1 SQVTM, CDR2 ANQGSEA. CDR3 bases: TGCAGCGTCGCCGGGACAGGGTTATCCTACGAGCAGTACTTC. It yields the protein CSVAGTGLSYEQYF.

CDR3 in amino acids: CASSVRDIYEQYF. The CDR3 DNA reads as TGTGCCAGCAGCGTCCGGGACATCTACGAGCAGTACTTC. V is TRBV5-5 and J is TRBJ2-7; perhaps TRBD1 as D (6 bases). The CDR3 consists of 13 residues. Between the trimmed V and J ends, which lost 4 bases and 3 bases, there was a span of 11 bases. Looked up from germline, CDR1 is SGHKS and CDR2 is YYEKEE (reference sequence).

The rearrangement joins TRBV7-9 to TRBJ2-3; TRBD2 matches at 9 bases. Germline CDR1 and CDR2: SEHNR and FQNEAQ (reference sequence). The CDR3 runs 14 residues. The V segment lost 5 bases and the J segment 4 bases; nucleotides outside the gene matches: 4. DNA of the CDR3: TGTGCCAGCAGCAGGCGGGGGGGCCCAGATACGCAGTATTTT. Translating gives CASSRRGGPDTQYF.

The table lists this clone with a few counts. This chain uses TRBV13 with TRBJ1-1, with a possible D match to TRBD1 (5 bases). The germline V and J ends were trimmed by 5 bases and 0 bases, with 10 bases remaining between them. The germline V gene has CDR1 PRHDT and CDR2 FYEKMQ (reference sequence). The CDR3 is 14 residues long. The CDR3 DNA reads TGTGCCAGCAGCGCCGGACACTTGAACACTGAAGCTTTCTTT. Protein product: CASSAGHLNTEAFF.

This clone was found a few times. The chain joins TRBV6-5 to TRBJ1-4; weak D call: TRBD1 (6 bases). Germline V gene data show CDR1 as MNHEY and CDR2 as SVGAGI. V lost 2 bases and J 4 bases, leaving 8 bases between the germline ends. The CDR3 runs to 14 residues. The CDR3 loop is CASSYAGVNEKLFF. CDR3 nucleotide sequence: TGTGCCAGCAGTTACGCAGGGGTTAATGAAAAACTGTTTTTT.